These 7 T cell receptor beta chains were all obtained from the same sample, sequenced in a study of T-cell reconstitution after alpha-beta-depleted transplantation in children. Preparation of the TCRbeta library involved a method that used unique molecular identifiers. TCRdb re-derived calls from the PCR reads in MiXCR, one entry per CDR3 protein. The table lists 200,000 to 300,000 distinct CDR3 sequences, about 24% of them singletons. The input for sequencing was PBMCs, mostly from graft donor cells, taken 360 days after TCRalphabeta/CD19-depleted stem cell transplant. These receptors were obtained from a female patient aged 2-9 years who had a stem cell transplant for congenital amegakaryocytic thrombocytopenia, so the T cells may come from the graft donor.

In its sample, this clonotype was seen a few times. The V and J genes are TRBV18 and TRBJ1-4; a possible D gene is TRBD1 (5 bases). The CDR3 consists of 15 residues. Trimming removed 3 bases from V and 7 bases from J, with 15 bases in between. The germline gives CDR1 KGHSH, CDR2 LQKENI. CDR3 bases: TGTGCCAGCTCACCCGTACGGGGCGGAGGTGAAAAACTGTTTTTT. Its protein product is CASSPVRGGGEKLFF.

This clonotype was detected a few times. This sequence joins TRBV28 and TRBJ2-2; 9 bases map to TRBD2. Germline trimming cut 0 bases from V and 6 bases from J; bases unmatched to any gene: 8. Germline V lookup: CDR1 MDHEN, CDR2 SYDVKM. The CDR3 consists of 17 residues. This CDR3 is CASSLWSLAGGPGELFF. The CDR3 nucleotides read TGTGCCAGCAGTTTATGGTCTCTGGCGGGGGGGCCCGGGGAGCTGTTTTTT.

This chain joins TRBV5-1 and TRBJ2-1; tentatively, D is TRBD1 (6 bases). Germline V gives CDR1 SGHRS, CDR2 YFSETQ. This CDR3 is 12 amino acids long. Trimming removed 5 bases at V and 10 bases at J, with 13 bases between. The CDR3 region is CASRTTGGEQFF. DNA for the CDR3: TGCGCCAGCAGAACGACAGGCGGAGAGCAGTTCTTC.

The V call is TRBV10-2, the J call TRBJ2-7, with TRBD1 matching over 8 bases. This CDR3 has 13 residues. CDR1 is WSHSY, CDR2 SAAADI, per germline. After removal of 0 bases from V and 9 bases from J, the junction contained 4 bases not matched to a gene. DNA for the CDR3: TGCGCCAGCAGTGAGTCTGACAGGGGAAGGCAGTACTTC. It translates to CASSESDRGRQYF.

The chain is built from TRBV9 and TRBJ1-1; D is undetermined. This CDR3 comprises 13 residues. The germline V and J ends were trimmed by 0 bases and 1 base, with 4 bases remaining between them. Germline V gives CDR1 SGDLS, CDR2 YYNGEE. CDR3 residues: CASSVAGNTEAFF. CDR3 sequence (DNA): TGTGCCAGCAGCGTAGCAGGGAACACTGAAGCTTTCTTT.

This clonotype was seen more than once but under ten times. In DNA, the CDR3 is TGCAGCGTCTTAAGACAGGGGGCTGGCGAGCAGTACTTC. Translation: CSVLRQGAGEQYF. This chain uses TRBV29-1 with TRBJ2-7; 10 positions match TRBD1. The V and J ends lost 6 bases and 6 bases, in that order; junction bases with no gene match: 8. Germline CDR1 reads SQVTM; CDR2 reads ANQGSEA. This CDR3 is built from 13 residues.

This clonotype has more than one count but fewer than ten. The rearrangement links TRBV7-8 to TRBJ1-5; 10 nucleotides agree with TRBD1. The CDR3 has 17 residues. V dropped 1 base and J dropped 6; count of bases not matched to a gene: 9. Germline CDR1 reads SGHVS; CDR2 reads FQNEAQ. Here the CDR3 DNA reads TGTGCCAGCAGCTTAGTAGCGGGGGGACAGGGGAGTCAGCCCCAGCATTTT. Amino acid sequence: CASSLVAGGQGSQPQHF.